This TCR beta chain originates from a study of T cell responses to AZD1222 COVID-19 vaccine. Worth noting for this clone: Antigen specificity is unknown.

The repertoire was sequenced with immunoSEQ multiplex PCR; TCRdb's copy has only in-frame clones and lacks some. The data hold roughly 180,000 clones, with 90% observed a single time. The CDR3 has 16 amino acids. The V segment lost 3 bases and the J segment 5 bases; nucleotides outside the gene matches: 12. The germline CDR1 and CDR2 sequences are MNHEY and SMNVEV (reference sequence). Findings and limits, study-wide: Seropositive AZD1222 recipients at baseline numbered only 6 or 7.

Material: peripheral blood, obtained on day 0 of AZD1222 vaccination. The origin of this receptor is an adult in good health. The V call is TRBV27, the J call TRBJ2-7; TRBD1 aligns across 8 bases. The CDR3 loop is CASSFSRTGLTDEQYF. Here the CDR3 DNA reads TGTGCCAGCAGTTTTTCCAGGACAGGGTTAACCGACGAGCAGTACTTC.